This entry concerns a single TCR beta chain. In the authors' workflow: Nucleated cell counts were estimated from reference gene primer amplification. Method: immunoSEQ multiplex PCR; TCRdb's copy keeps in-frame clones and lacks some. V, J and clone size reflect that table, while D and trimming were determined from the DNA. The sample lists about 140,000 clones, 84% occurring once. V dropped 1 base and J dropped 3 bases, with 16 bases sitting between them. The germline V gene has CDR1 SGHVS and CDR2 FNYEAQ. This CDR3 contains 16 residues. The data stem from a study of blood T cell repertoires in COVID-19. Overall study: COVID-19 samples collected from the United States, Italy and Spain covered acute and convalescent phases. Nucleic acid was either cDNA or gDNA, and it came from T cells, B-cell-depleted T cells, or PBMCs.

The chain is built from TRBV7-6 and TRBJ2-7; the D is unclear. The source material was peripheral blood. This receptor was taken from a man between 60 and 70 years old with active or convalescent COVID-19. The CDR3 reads CASSLEASSFFYEQYF. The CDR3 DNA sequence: TGTGCCAGCAGCTTAGAGGCCTCTAGTTTTTTCTACGAGCAGTACTTC.